These 10 T cell receptor beta chains came from one sample sequenced in a study of blood T cell repertoires in COVID-19. Sequencing used immunoSEQ multiplex PCR; TCRdb keeps in-frame clones, though not all of them. The data show around 300,000 clones, around nine tenths seen once. Source material: peripheral blood. The receptors shown here come from a woman between 65 and 79 years old with COVID-19, enrolled during active disease.

The chain employs TRBV3-1 (or the pseudogene TRBV3-2) and TRBJ2-2, with TRBD2 matching over 8 bases. The CDR3 is 19 residues long. V was pared by 0 bases and J by 0 bases, with 9 bases of the junction left unmatched. Germline loops: CDR1 LGHDT, CDR2 YNNKEL (reference sequence). DNA of the CDR3: TGTGCCAGCAGCCAAGATGGAGTAGCGGGGCTTTCGAACACCGGGGAGCTGTTTTTT. The encoded protein is CASSQDGVAGLSNTGELFF.

This chain links TRBV20-1 with TRBJ2-5; 11 nucleotides align to TRBD2. The CDR3 is made up of 16 amino acids. From germline, CDR1 is DFQATT and CDR2 SNEGSKA (reference sequence). The trim removed 3 bases at V and 1 base at J, leaving 7 bases unmatched. The CDR3 DNA reads as TGCAGTGCTAGTCCCCTGACTAGCGGGGCCCAAGAGACCCAGTACTTC. This translates into CSASPLTSGAQETQYF.

This clone was recorded only once. The J gene is TRBJ1-4, the V gene TRBV18; TRBD1 might be the D (6 bases). Germline CDR1 KGHSH, CDR2 LQKENI. Trimming removed 5 bases at V and 7 bases at J, with 14 bases between. CDR3 length: 14 amino acids. Written as DNA, the CDR3 is TGTGCCAGCTCATCACAGGGAAGGGGTGAAAAACTGTTTTTT. It translates to CASSSQGRGEKLFF.

The J gene is TRBJ2-2, the V gene TRBV6-5; D perhaps matches TRBD1 (6 bases). The germline V gene encodes CDR1 MNHEY and CDR2 SVGAGI. Trimming shortened V by 2 bases and J by 1 base, and 8 bases separated the two germline ends. There are 15 residues in the CDR3. DNA for the CDR3: TGTGCCAGCAGTTACGACAGGAGGAACACCGGGGAGCTGTTTTTT. This encodes CASSYDRRNTGELFF.

This chain links TRBV12-5 with TRBJ1-1; maybe TRBD1 (6 bases). Germline CDR1 reads LGHNT; CDR2 reads FRNRAP. The V end lost 6 bases, the J end lost 0 bases, and 14 bases lay between the germline ends. CDR3 length: 15 amino acids. CDR3 nucleotide sequence: TGTGCTAGTGGCCAAGGGGGGGAGATGAACACTGAAGCTTTCTTT. This codes for CASGQGGEMNTEAFF.

The sample holds one count of this clone. The chain is built from TRBV9 and TRBJ1-1, with 11 positions matching TRBD1. The germline CDR1 and CDR2 sequences are SGDLS and YYNGEE. V lost 3 bases, J lost 6 bases, and 7 bases stayed unmatched. The CDR3 sequence is 15 residues long. The CDR3 coding sequence is TGTGCCAGCAGCGCCCAGGGACAGGGGGGTTCTGAAGCTTTCTTT. This sequence encodes CASSAQGQGGSEAFF.

The CDR3 coding sequence is TGTGCCAGCAGCCTCGCGGCTAGCGGGGGGGCGAGAAGAGATACGCAGTATTTT. This gives the protein CASSLAASGGARRDTQYF. The chain couples TRBV7-2 to TRBJ2-3; TRBD2 matches at 12 bases. The V segment lost 5 bases and the J segment 5 bases; nucleotides outside the gene matches: 14. The CDR3 has 18 residues. CDR1 SGHTA and CDR2 FQGNSA come from the germline V gene.

This clone was seen only once. This rearrangement joins TRBV27 to TRBJ1-2, with a tentative D call TRBD1 (6 bases). The CDR3 runs 13 residues. Trimming removed 5 bases at V and 4 bases at J, with 11 bases between. Germline CDR1 is MNHEY and CDR2 is SMNVEV (reference sequence). CDR3 sequence (DNA): TGTGCCAGCAGTCCCGGGACACTCTATGGCTACACCTTC. Protein: CASSPGTLYGYTF.

The rearrangement joins TRBV21-1 to TRBJ2-2; the D segment call TRBD2 is taken from the table without a DNA check. TRBV21-1 is recorded as a pseudogene. The CDR3 is 16 residues long. CDR3 region: CASTFKREGYTGELFF. In DNA form, the CDR3 reads TGTGCCAGCACTTTCAAGCGGGAGGGTTACACCGGGGAGCTGTTTTTT.

The chain links TRBV6-5 to TRBJ1-2; 9 bases align to TRBD1. The CDR3 totals 14 residues. The V gene's germline CDR1 is MNHEY and CDR2 SVGAGI. V was pared by 5 bases and J by 5 bases, with 6 bases of the junction left unmatched. The CDR3 bases are TGTGCCAGCAGTAGCCCGGGACAGGGTTATGGCTACACCTTC. It encodes CASSSPGQGYGYTF.